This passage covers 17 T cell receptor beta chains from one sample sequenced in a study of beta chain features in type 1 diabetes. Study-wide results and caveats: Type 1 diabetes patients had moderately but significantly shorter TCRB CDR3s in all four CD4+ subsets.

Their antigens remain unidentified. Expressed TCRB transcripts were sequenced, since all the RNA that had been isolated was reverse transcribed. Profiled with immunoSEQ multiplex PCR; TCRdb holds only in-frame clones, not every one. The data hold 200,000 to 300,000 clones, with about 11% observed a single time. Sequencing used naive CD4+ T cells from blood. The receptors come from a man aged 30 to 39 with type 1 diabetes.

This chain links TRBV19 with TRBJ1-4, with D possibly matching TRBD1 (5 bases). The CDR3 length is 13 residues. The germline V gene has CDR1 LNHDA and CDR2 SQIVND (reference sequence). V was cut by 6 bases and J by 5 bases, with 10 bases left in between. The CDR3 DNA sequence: TGTGCCAGTAGATCGCAGGGAAATGAAAAACTGTTTTTT. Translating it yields CASRSQGNEKLFF.

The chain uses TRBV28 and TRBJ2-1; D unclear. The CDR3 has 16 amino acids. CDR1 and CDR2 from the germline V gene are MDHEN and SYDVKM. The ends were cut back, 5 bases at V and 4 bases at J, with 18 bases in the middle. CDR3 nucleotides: TGTGCCAGCAGTGCCGGCTTGGCGGCGATTTACAATGAGCAGTTCTTC. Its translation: CASSAGLAAIYNEQFF.

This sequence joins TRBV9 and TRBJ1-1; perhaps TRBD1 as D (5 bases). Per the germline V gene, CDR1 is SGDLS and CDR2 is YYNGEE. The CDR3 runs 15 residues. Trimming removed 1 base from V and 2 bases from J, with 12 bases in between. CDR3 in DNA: TGTGCCAGCAGCGTAAGGCAGGGTGGTAACACTGAAGCTTTCTTT. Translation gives CASSVRQGGNTEAFF.

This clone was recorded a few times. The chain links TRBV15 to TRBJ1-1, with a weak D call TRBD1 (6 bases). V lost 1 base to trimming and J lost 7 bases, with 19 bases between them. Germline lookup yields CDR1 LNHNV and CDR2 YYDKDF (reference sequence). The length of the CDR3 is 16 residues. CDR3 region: CATSRGSGAGFGEAFF. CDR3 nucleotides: TGTGCCACCAGCAGAGGTTCAGGGGCAGGTTTCGGTGAAGCTTTCTTT. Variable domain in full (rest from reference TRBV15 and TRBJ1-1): DAMVIQNPRYQVTQFGKPVTLSCSQTLNHNVMYWYQQKSSQAPKLLFHYYDKDFNNEADTPDNFQSRRPNTSFCFLDIRSPGLGDTAMYLCATSRGSGAGFGEAFFGQGTRLTVV.

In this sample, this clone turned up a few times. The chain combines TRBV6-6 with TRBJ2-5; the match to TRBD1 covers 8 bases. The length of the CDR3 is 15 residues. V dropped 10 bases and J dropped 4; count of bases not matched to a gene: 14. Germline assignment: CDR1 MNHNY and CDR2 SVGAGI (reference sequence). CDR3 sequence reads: CATTPRTGTGETQYF. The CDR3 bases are TGTGCCACCACCCCCCGGACAGGGACAGGAGAGACCCAGTACTTC.

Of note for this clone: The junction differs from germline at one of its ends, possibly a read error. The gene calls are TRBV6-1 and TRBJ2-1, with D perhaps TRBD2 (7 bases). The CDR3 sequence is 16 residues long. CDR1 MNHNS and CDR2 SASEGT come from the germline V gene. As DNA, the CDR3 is TGTGCCATCAGTGCCAATGGTCGGGGGGCGTGGGATGAGCAGTTCTTC. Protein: CAISANGRGAWDEQFF.

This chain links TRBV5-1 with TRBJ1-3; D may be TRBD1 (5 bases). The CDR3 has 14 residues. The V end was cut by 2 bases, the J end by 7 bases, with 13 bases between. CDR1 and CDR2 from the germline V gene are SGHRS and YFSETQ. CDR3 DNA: TGCGCCAGCAGCTTTGACCGGGACTGGAACACCATATATTTT. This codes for CASSFDRDWNTIYF.

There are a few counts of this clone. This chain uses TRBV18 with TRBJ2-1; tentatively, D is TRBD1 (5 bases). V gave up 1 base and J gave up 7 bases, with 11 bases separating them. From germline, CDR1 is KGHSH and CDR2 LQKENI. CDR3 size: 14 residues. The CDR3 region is CASSPLDSGNEQFF. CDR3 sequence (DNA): TGTGCCAGCTCACCACTTGACAGTGGGAATGAGCAGTTCTTC.

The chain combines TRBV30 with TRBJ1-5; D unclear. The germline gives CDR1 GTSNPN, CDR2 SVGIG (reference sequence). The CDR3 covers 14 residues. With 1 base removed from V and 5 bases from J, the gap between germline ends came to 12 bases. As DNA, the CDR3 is TGTGCCTGGAGTGGACCCGGGATCGATCAGCCCCAGCATTTT. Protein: CAWSGPGIDQPQHF.

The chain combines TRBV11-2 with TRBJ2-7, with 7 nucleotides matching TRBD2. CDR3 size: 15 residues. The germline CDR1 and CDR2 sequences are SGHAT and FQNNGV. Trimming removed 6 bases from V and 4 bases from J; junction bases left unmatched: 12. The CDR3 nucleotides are TGTGCCAGCAGGCATCCGCGGGAGACCTTATACGAGCAGTACTTC. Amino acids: CASRHPRETLYEQYF.

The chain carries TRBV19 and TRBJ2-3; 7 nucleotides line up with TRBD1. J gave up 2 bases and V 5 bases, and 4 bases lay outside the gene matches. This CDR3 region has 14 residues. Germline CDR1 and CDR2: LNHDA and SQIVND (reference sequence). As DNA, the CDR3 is TGTGCCAGTAGTCCAGGGACAGACACAGATACGCAGTATTTT. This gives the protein CASSPGTDTDTQYF. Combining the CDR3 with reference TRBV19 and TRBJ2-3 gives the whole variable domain DGGITQSPKYLFRKEGQNVTLSCEQNLNHDAMYWYRQDPGQGLRLIYYSQIVNDFQKGDIAEGYSVSREKKESFPLTVTSAQKNPTAFYLCASSPGTDTDTQYFGPGTRLTVL.

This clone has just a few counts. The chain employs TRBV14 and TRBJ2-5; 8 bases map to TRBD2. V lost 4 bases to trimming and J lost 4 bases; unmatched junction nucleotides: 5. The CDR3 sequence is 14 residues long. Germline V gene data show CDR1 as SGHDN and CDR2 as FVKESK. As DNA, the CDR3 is TGTGCCAGCAGCCCCGGGGGGGCCGGAGAGACCCAGTACTTC. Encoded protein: CASSPGGAGETQYF.

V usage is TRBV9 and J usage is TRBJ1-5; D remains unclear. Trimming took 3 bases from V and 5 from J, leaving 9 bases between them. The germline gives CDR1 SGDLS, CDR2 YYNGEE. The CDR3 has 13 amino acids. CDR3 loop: CASSADIDQPQHF. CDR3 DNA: TGTGCCAGCAGCGCAGATATCGATCAGCCCCAGCATTTT.

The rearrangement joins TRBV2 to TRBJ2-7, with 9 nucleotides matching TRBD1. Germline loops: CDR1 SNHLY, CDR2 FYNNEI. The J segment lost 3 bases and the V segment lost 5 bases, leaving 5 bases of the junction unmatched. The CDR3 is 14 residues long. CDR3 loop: CASSPQTGGYEQYF. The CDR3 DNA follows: TGTGCCAGCAGTCCCCAGACAGGGGGCTACGAGCAGTACTTC.

CDR3 in amino acids: CASSPSRTGMDEQYF. Here the CDR3 DNA reads TGTGCCAGCAGCCCCTCTCGGACAGGGATGGACGAGCAGTACTTC. The chain is built from TRBV7-9 and TRBJ2-7; 8 bases align to TRBD1. Unmatched junction bases numbered 11, after V lost 5 bases and J lost 5 bases. Germline CDR1 reads SEHNR; CDR2 reads FQNEAQ (reference sequence). The CDR3 extends over 15 amino acids. Together with reference TRBV7-9 and TRBJ2-7, the CDR3 gives the full variable domain: DTGVSQNPRHKITKRGQNVTFRCDPISEHNRLYWYRQTLGQGPEFLTYFQNEAQLEKSRLLSDRFSAERPKGSFSTLEIQRTEQGDSAMYLCASSPSRTGMDEQYFGPGTRLTVT.

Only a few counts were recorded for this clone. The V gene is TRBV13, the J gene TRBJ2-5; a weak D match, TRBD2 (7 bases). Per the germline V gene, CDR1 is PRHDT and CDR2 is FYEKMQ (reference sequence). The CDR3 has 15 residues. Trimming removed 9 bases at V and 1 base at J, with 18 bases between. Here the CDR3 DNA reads TGTGCCAGTAATCGGGGGGCCGTCCTCCAAGAGACCCAGTACTTC. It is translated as CASNRGAVLQETQYF.

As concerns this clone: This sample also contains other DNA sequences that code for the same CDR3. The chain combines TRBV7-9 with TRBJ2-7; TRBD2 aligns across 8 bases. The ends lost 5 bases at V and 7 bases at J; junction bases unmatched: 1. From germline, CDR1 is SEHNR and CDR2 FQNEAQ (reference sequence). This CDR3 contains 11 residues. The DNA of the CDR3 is TGTGCCAGCAGCCCGGGGGGGGAGCAGTACTTC. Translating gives CASSPGGEQYF.